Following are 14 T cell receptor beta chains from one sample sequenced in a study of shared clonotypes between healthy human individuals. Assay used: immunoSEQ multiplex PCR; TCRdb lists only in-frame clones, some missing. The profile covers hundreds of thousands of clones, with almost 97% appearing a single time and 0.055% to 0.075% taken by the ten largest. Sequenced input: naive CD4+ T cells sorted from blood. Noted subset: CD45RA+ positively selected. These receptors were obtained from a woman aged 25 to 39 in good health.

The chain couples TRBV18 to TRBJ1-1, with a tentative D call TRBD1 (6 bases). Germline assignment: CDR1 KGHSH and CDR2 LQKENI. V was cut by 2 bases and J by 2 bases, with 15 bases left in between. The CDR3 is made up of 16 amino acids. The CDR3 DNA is TGTGCCAGCTCACCATCCACAGGGATTACAAACACTGAAGCTTTCTTT. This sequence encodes CASSPSTGITNTEAFF.

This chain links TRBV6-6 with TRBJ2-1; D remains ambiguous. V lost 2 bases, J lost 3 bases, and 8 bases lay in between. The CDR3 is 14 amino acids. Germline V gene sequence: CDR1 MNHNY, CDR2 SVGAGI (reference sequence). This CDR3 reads CASSYRGSYNEQFF. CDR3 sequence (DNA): TGTGCCAGCAGTTACCGCGGCAGCTACAATGAGCAGTTCTTC.

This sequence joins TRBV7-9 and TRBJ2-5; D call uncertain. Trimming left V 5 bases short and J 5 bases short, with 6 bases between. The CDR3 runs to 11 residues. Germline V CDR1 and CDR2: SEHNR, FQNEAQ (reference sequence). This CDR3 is CASSPTETQYF. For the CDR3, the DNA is TGTGCCAGCAGCCCAACCGAGACCCAGTACTTC.

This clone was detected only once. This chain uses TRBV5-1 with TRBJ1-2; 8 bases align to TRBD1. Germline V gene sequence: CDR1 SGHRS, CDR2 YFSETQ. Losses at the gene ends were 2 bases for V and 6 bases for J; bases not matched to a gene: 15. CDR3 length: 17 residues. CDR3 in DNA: TGCGCCAGCAGCTTTTCAGGGGGCGCGTTGAGACTAGATGGCTACACCTTC. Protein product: CASSFSGGALRLDGYTF.

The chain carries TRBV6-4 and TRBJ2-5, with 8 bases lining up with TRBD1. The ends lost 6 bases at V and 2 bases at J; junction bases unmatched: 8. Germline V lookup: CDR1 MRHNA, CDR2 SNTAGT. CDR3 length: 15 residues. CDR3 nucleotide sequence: TGTGCCAGCAGCCGGACAGGGAATTCACAAGAGACCCAGTACTTC. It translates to CASSRTGNSQETQYF.

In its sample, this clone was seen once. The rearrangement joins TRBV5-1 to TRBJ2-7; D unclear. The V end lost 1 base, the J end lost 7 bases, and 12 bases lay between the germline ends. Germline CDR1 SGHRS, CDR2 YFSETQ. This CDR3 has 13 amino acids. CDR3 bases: TGCGCCAGCAGCTTGAGTGGCGGACCGGAGCAGTACTTC. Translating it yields CASSLSGGPEQYF. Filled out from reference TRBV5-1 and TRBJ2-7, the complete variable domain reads KAGVTQTPRYLIKTRGQQVTLSCSPISGHRSVSWYQQTPGQGLQFLFEYFSETQRNKGNFPGRFSGRQFSNSRSEMNVSTLELGDSALYLCASSLSGGPEQYFGPGTRLTVT.

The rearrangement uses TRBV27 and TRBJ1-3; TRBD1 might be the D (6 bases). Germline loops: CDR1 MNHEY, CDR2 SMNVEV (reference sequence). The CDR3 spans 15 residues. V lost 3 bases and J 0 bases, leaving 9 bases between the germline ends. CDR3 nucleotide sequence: TGTGCCAGCAGTTTGCAGGGGATCTCTGGAAACACCATATATTTT. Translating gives CASSLQGISGNTIYF.

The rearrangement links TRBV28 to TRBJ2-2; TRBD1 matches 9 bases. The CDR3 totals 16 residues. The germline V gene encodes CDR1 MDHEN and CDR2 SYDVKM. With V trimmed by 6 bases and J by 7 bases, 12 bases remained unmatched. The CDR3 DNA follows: TGTGCCAGCAGCGTTACGGGACAGGGTATTGTCGGGGAGCTGTTTTTT. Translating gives CASSVTGQGIVGELFF.

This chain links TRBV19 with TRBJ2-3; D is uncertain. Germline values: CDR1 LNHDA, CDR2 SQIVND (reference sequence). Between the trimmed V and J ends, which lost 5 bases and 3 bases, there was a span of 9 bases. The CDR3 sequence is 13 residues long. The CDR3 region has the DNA TGTGCCAGTAGTGGAGTCCCGACAGATACGCAGTATTTT. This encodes CASSGVPTDTQYF.

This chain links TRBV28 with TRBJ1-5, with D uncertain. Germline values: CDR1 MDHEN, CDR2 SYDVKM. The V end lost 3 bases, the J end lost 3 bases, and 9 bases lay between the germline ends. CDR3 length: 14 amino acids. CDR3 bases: TGTGCCAGCAGTTTCGGCCGATTCAATCAGCCCCAGCATTTT. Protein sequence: CASSFGRFNQPQHF. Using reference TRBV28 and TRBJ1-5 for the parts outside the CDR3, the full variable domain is DVKVTQSSRYLVKRTGEKVFLECVQDMDHENMFWYRQDPGLGLRLIYFSYDVKMKEKGDIPEGYSVSREKKERFSLILESASTNQTSMYLCASSFGRFNQPQHFGDGTRLSIL.

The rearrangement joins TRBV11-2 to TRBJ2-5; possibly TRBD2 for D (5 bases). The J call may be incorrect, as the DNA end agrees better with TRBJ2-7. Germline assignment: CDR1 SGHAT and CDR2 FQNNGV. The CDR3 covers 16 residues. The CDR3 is CASSLELELVSYEQYF. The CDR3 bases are TGTGCCAGCAGCTTAGAACTAGAACTAGTATCCTACGAGCAGTACTTC.

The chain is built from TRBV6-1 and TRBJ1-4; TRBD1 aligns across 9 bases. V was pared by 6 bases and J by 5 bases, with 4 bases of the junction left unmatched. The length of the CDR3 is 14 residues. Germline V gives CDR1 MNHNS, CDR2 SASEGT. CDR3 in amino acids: CASSQQGANEKLFF. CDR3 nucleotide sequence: TGTGCCAGCAGCCAACAGGGGGCCAATGAAAAACTGTTTTTT.

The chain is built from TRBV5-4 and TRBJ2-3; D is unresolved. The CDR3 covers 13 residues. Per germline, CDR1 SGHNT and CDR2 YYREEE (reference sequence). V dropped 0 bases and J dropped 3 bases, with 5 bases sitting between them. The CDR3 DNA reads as TGTGCCAGCAGCTTGGCCGGGACAGATACGCAGTATTTT. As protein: CASSLAGTDTQYF.

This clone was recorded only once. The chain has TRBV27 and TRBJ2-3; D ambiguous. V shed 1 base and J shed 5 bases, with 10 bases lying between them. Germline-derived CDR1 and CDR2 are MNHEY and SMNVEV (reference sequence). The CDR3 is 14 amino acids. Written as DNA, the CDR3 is TGTGCCAGCAGTTTATACTTCTCCCTAGATACGCAGTATTTT. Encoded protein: CASSLYFSLDTQYF.